This passage covers 14 T cell receptor beta chains from one sample sequenced in a study of tumor-infiltrating lymphocytes in primary liver carcinoma. Priming with a constant-region primer yielded TCR beta cDNA from roughly 490 ng total RNA. Libraries for TCR beta were built through three nested multiplex PCR rounds, which together made up a slightly modified ARM-PCR procedure. PCR rounds one and two used TRBV1-TRBV30 forward primers with a C-beta reverse primer for roughly 10 cycles each. One entry per CDR3 protein results from TCRdb running MiXCR on the multiplex PCR reads. The sample contains approximately 210,000 distinct CDR3 sequences, roughly two thirds of which appear only once. Blood RNA was derived from unsorted whole blood, and germline DNA was extracted too. Sequenced material: peripheral blood. The source of these receptors is an older woman with primary liver carcinoma and hepatitis B virus infection.

This clonotype appeared many times. The rearrangement links TRBV29-1 to TRBJ2-1; D is unclear. Germline loops: CDR1 SQVTM, CDR2 ANQGSEA. V lost 4 bases, J lost 0 bases, and 19 bases lay in between. The CDR3 consists of 17 residues. CDR3: CSVVGLAPPFSYNEQFF. The CDR3 DNA reads TGCAGCGTTGTGGGCCTGGCCCCTCCCTTCTCCTACAATGAGCAGTTCTTC.

With respect to this clonotype: A read error may be the cause here, since a much bigger clone is one base away. The chain recombines TRBV6-5 with TRBJ2-1, with D possibly being TRBD2 (6 bases). The CDR3 covers 15 residues. CDR1 MNHEY and CDR2 SVGAGI come from the germline V gene. The V and J ends lost 5 bases and 2 bases respectively, with 13 bases between them. Here the CDR3 DNA reads TGTGCCAGCAGTACGGGACTCACCCCCTACAATGAGCAGTTCTTC. This sequence encodes CASSTGLTPYNEQFF.

The sample holds a few counts of this clonotype. This likely comes from a read error, as the CDR3 has no conserved phenylalanine or tryptophan at its end. This chain links TRBV11-2 with TRBJ1-5; the match to TRBD1 covers 9 bases. V trimming: 4 bases; J trimming: 3 bases; junction bases outside the gene matches: 1. This CDR3 spans 14 amino acids. Germline loops: CDR1 SGHAT, CDR2 FQNNGV. This CDR3 reads CASSWDRVNQPQHL. In nucleotides, the CDR3 is TGTGCCAGCAGCTGGGACAGGGTCAATCAGCCCCAGCATCTT.

A single count supports this clonotype. This may be a read error: a much more frequent sequence differs by one nucleotide. The V and J genes are TRBV6-1 and TRBJ1-5, with 9 bases aligning to TRBD1. The germline gives CDR1 MNHNS, CDR2 SASEGT. The CDR3 has 14 amino acids. The CDR3 spells CVSSDRGLNQPQHF. The CDR3 DNA reads as TGTGTCAGCAGTGACAGGGGGTTGAATCAGCCCCAGCATTTT.

This clonotype appeared once. The junction departs from germline at one end; a sequencing error may be responsible. The V and J genes are TRBV11-2 and TRBJ1-4, with D unclear. The germline CDR1 and CDR2 sequences are SGHAT and FQNNGV. The CDR3 extends over 13 amino acids. CDR3 protein: CASNLMDQSELFF. CDR3 nucleotides: TGTGCCAGCAACTTAATGGACCAGTCGGAACTGTTTTTT.

With respect to this clonotype: A read error is likely, as this CDR3 ends without the conserved phenylalanine or tryptophan. The chain employs TRBV28 and TRBJ2-1; 11 bases line up with TRBD2. V lost 7 bases, J lost 4 bases, and 3 bases stayed unmatched. CDR3 length equals 14 residues. The germline V gene has CDR1 MDHEN and CDR2 SYDVKM. In DNA form, the CDR3 reads TGTGCCAGCATGGCTAGCGGGAGGTACAATGAGCAGTTCTCC. Amino acids: CASMASGRYNEQFS.

A note on this clonotype: The junction departs from germline at one end; a sequencing error may be responsible. The rearrangement links TRBV5-6 to TRBJ2-2; D not certain. The germline V gene encodes CDR1 SGHDT and CDR2 YYEEEE. The CDR3 has 15 amino acids. The chain's CDR3 is CASSTLRENTGELFF. CDR3 nucleotide sequence: TGTGCCAGCAGCACCCTACGAGAGAACACCGGTGAGCTGTTTTTT.

Of note for this clonotype: The junction departs from germline at one end; a sequencing error may be responsible. The chain recombines TRBV11-2 with TRBJ2-3; D possibly corresponds to TRBD2 (6 bases). CDR3 length: 14 residues. Germline loops: CDR1 SGHAT, CDR2 FQNNGV. CDR3 sequence (DNA): TGTGTCAGCAGTTGGGGCGGGAACACAGATACGCAGTATTTT. Encoded protein: CVSSWGGNTDTQYF.

As concerns this clonotype: Given the absence of the conserved phenylalanine or tryptophan at the CDR3 end, a read error is likely. The V and J genes are TRBV11-1 and TRBJ2-1, with D perhaps matching TRBD1 or TRBD2 (6 bases each). This CDR3 comprises 21 residues. Germline V CDR1 and CDR2: SGHAT, FQDESV (reference sequence). The V end lost 6 bases, the J end lost 2 bases, and 32 bases lay between the germline ends. CDR3 nucleotides: TGTGCCAGCAGTCCTCTAGGAGGGGGAATGTCACCGGGAGCGACCTACAATGAGCAGTTCCTC. This sequence encodes CASSPLGGGMSPGATYNEQFL.

Of note for this clonotype: One end of the junction fails to match germline, which may point to a read error. The chain recombines TRBV6-5 with TRBJ2-2, with 12 nucleotides matching TRBD2. The germline V gene encodes CDR1 MNHEY and CDR2 SVGAGI. The CDR3 has 14 amino acids. The CDR3 here is CATWTSGNAGELFF. The CDR3, as DNA: TGTGCCACCTGGACTAGCGGGAACGCCGGGGAGCTGTTTTTT.

On this clonotype: Without the conserved terminal phenylalanine or tryptophan, this CDR3 likely stems from a read error. The rearrangement uses TRBV6-6 and TRBJ2-7, with D possibly matching TRBD1 (5 bases). Germline CDR1 and CDR2: MNHNY and SVGAGI (reference sequence). V lost 7 bases and J lost 2, with 18 bases in between. This CDR3 contains 15 residues. The CDR3: CASKYLGIGAYEQYL. The CDR3 DNA sequence: TGTGCCAGCAAATACTTAGGGATAGGGGCCTACGAGCAGTACCTC.

This clonotype was picked up many times. V and J are TRBV5-5 and TRBJ2-7, with D possibly TRBD1 on 5 matching bases. The CDR3 consists of 14 residues. Between the trimmed V and J ends, which lost 3 bases and 4 bases, there was a span of 14 bases. The germline CDR1 and CDR2 sequences are SGHKS and YYEKEE (reference sequence). CDR3 residues: CASSSIRGVYEQYF. CDR3 nucleotides: TGTGCCAGCAGCTCCATAAGGGGCGTGTACGAGCAGTACTTC. Full variable domain (missing parts from reference TRBV5-5 and TRBJ2-7): DAGVTQSPTHLIKTRGQQVTLRCSPISGHKSVSWYQQVLGQGPQFIFQYYEKEERGRGNFPDRFSARQFPNYSSELNVNALLLGDSALYLCASSSIRGVYEQYFGPGTRLTVT.

This clonotype was seen at least ten times. The chain links TRBV12-5 to TRBJ2-1; D may match TRBD1 or TRBD2 (5 bases each). Trimming cost V 6 bases and J 1 base, with 10 bases left between them. The CDR3 consists of 14 residues. The germline gives CDR1 LGHNT, CDR2 FRNRAP. Here the CDR3 DNA reads TGTGCTAGTGGCCGTGGGGGATCCTACAATGAGCAGTTCTTC. Protein sequence: CASGRGGSYNEQFF.

As to this clonotype: One end of the junction varies from germline; a read error may be responsible. This sequence joins TRBV11-2 and TRBJ2-3; maybe TRBD2 (6 bases). CDR1 is SGHAT and CDR2 is FQNNGV in the germline V gene. This CDR3 has 16 residues. The CDR3 spells CVSSLELRRAVDTQYF. The CDR3 coding sequence is TGTGTCAGCAGCTTAGAACTCAGGAGGGCCGTGGATACGCAGTATTTT. Drawing the rest from reference TRBV11-2 and TRBJ2-3, the complete variable domain is EAGVAQSPRYKIIEKRQSVAFWCNPISGHATLYWYQQILGQGPKLLIQFQNNGVVDDSQLPKDRFSAERLKGVDSTLKIQPAKLEDSAVYLCVSSLELRRAVDTQYFGPGTRLTVL.